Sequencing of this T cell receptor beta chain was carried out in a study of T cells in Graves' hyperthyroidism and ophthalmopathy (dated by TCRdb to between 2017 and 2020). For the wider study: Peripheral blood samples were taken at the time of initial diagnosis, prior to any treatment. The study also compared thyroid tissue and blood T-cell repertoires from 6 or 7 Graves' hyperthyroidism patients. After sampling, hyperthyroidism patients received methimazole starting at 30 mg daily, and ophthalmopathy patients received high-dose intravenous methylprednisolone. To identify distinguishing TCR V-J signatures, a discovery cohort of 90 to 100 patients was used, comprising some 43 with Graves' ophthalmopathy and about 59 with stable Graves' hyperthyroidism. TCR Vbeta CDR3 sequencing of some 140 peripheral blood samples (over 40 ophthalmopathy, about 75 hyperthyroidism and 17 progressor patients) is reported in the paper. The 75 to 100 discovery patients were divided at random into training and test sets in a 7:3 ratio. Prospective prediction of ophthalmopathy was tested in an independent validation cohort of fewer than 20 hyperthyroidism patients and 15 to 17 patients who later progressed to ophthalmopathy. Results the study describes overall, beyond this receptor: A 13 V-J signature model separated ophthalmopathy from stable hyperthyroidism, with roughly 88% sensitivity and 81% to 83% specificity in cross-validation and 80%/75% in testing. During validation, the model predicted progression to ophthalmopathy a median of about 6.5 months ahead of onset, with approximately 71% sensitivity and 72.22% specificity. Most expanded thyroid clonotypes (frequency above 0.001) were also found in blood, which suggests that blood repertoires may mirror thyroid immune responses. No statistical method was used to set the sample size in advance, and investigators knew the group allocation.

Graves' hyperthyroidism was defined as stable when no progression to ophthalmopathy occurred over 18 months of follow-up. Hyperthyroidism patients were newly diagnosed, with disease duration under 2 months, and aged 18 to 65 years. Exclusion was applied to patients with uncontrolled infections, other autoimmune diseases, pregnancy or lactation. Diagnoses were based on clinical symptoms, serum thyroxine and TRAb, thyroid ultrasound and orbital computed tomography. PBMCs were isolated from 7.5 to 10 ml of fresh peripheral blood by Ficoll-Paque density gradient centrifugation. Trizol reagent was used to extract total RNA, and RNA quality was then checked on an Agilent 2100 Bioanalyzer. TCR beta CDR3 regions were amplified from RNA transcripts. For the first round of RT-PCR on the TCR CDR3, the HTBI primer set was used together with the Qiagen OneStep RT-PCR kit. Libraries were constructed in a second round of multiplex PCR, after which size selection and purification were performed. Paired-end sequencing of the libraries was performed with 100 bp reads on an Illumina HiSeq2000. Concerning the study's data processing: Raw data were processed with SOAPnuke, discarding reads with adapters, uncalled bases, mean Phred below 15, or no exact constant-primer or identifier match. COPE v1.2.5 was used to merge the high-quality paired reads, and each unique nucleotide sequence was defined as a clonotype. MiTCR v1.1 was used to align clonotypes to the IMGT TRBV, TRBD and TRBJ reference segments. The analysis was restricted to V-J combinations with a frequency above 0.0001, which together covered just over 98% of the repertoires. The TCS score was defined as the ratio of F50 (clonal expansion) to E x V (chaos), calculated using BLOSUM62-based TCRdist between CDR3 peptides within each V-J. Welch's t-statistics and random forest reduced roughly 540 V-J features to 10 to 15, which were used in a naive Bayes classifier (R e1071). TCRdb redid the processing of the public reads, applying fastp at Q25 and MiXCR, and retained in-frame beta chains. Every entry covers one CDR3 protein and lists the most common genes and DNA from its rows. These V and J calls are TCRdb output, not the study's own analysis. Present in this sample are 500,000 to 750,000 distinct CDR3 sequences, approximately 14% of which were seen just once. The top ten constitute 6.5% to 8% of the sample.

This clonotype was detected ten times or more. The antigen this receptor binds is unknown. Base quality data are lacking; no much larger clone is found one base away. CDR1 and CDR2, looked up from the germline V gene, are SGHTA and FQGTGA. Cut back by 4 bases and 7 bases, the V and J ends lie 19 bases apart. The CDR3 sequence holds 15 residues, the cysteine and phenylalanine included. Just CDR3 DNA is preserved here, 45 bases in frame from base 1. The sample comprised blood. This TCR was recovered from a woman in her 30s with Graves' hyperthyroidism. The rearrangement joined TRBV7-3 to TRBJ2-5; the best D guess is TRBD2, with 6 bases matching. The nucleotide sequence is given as TGTGCCAGCAGCTCGCAGGGTCGGGGGATGGGGACCCAGTACTTC. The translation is CASSSQGRGMGTQYF.